Listed below are T cell receptor beta chains from one sample, sequenced in a study of cytomegalovirus exposure and HLA in healthy donors. Clones were read by immunoSEQ multiplex PCR, and TCRdb kept only the in-frame ones, dropping some. Seen here are approximately 120,000 clones, about four fifths observed once, and the top ten hold 7.5% to 9.5%. The sequenced sample consisted of PBMCs. The source is a woman aged 45-65 years in good health and CMV-seropositive. The CDR3 runs from the conserved cysteine through the conserved F or W. The D gene is left open where the match is weak. Only part of the rows carry a size: once, few, many, or a class if the clone is expanded.

abundance	v_gene	j_gene	d_gene	CDR3nt	CDR3aa
NA	TRBV28	TRBJ2-1	TRBD2	TGTGCCAGCAGTTTAGGCGGCGGGAGAGCCTACAATGAGCAGTTCTTC	CASSLGGGRAYNEQFF
few	TRBV30	TRBJ2-1	TRBD1	TGTGCCTGGAGTGGGACAGGGGAGAATGAGCAGTTCTTC	CAWSGTGENEQFF
NA	TRBV5-3	TRBJ2-7	NA	TGTGCCAGAAGCTGGAATCGGAGAGCTTACGAGCAGTACTTC	CARSWNRRAYEQYF
NA	TRBV4-2	TRBJ2-3	NA	TGTGCCAGCAGCCAAGATTTGGTAGTATCCAGCACAGATACGCAGTATTTT	CASSQDLVVSSTDTQYF
NA	TRBV4-3	TRBJ2-2	TRBD2	TGCGCCAGCAGCCAATCCCGGCTAGCGGGAGATGGCGGGGAGCTGTTTTTT	CASSQSRLAGDGGELFF
NA	TRBV6-1	TRBJ2-5	TRBD2	TGTGCCAGCAGTGAGCGGGAGGGCCGGAAGGAGACCCAGTACTTC	CASSEREGRKETQYF
many	TRBV6-1	TRBJ2-1	TRBD1	TGTGCCAGCAGTTGGGTACAGGGGAGCTACAATGAGCAGTTCTTC	CASSWVQGSYNEQFF
NA	TRBV4-1	TRBJ2-7	NA	TGCGCCAGCAGCCAAGATCGAGCAGGGCAGAGCGAGCAGTACTTC	CASSQDRAGQSEQYF
few	TRBV7-9	TRBJ2-5	NA	TGTGCCAGCAGCGAGGGACAAGAGACCCAGTACTTC	CASSEGQETQYF
NA	TRBV4-1	TRBJ2-7	TRBD2	TGCGCCAGCAGCCAAACTTCTAGCGGGAGTGCCTACGAGCAGTACTTC	CASSQTSSGSAYEQYF
NA	TRBV7-8	TRBJ1-1	TRBD1	TGTGCCAGCAGCTATCAACCGGGACAGGGGATTGAAGCTTTCTTT	CASSYQPGQGIEAFF
NA	TRBV30	TRBJ2-5	TRBD2	TGTGCCTGGTCGGCGGGGGGCCAAGAGACCCAGTACTTC	CAWSAGGQETQYF
NA	TRBV18	TRBJ2-7	TRBD1	TGTGCCAGCTCACCACCGGGACAGGGAGCCTACGAGCAGTACTTC	CASSPPGQGAYEQYF
NA	TRBV7-2	TRBJ1-5	TRBD1	TGTGCCAGCAGCTTAGGGACAGGAACTAGCAATCAGCCCCAGCATTTT	CASSLGTGTSNQPQHF
NA	TRBV19	TRBJ1-5	NA	TGTGCCAGTAGCCTTTACAGGGTTTATAGCAATCAGCCCCAGCATTTT	CASSLYRVYSNQPQHF
once	TRBV4-3	TRBJ1-4	TRBD1	TGCGCCAGCAGCCAGACGATACCGGGACAGGGAAATGAAAAACTGTTTTTT	CASSQTIPGQGNEKLFF
NA	TRBV11-1	TRBJ1-1	NA	TGTGCCAGCAGTCGACTCGGAGGGGCAGAAGCTTTCTTT	CASSRLGGAEAFF
NA	TRBV29-1	TRBJ1-4	NA	TGCAGCGCCGAAAGGGGGAGAGGAGAAAAACTGTTTTTT	CSAERGRGEKLFF
NA	TRBV30	TRBJ2-7	TRBD1	TGTGCCTGGAGTAGACAGGGTCACGAGCAGTACTTC	CAWSRQGHEQYF
few	TRBV6-1	TRBJ1-2	TRBD1	TGTGCCAGCAGACAGGGGTGGCCTAACTATGGCTACACCTTC	CASRQGWPNYGYTF
NA	TRBV6-1	TRBJ2-7	NA	TGTGCCAGCAGTAACAGGGCCCAAAGCTCCTACGAGCAGTACTTC	CASSNRAQSSYEQYF
NA	TRBV10-3	TRBJ2-7	TRBD2	TGTGCCATCAGTGCGTTAGCGGGCTCCTACGAGCAGTACTTC	CAISALAGSYEQYF
NA	TRBV9	TRBJ2-1	NA	TGTGCCAGCACAAGTAACGACAGACACCCTTACAATGAGCAGTTCTTC	CASTSNDRHPYNEQFF
NA	TRBV18	TRBJ2-5	NA	TGTGCCAGCTCACCGTACCGGGACTCAACGGGAGAGACCCAGTACTTC	CASSPYRDSTGETQYF
once	TRBV4-3	TRBJ2-7	TRBD2	TGCGCCAGCAGCCAAGATGCGCGTTTATGGGGGGGGGAGCAGTACTTC	CASSQDARLWGGEQYF
NA	TRBV10-1	TRBJ1-6	NA	TGCGCCAGCAGTGGTGGGCCCAGTGTAGTTTCACCCCTCCACTTT	CASSGGPSVVSPLHF
NA	TRBV10-3	TRBJ1-5	TRBD1	TGTGCCATCAGTGAGAGGGGACAGAATAGCAATCAGCCCCAGCATTTT	CAISERGQNSNQPQHF
NA	TRBV2	TRBJ1-2	NA	TGTGCCAGCAGTGAAGCGCAGGGGCTATACTATGGCTACACCTTC	CASSEAQGLYYGYTF
NA	TRBV27	TRBJ2-3	NA	TGTGCCAGCAGTTTATCGTCCCTCCCAGATACGCAGTATTTT	CASSLSSLPDTQYF
NA	TRBV2	TRBJ2-4	NA	TGTGCCAGCAGTGGTGGAACCGGGGACATTCAGTACTTC	CASSGGTGDIQYF
NA	TRBV7-7	TRBJ2-7	NA	TGTGCTAGCAGCTTAACCGAGCGCTACGAGCAGTACTTC	CASSLTERYEQYF
NA	TRBV4-1	TRBJ2-7	NA	TGCGCCAGCAGTCACGACAGTTACGAGCAGTACTTC	CASSHDSYEQYF
NA	TRBV6-5	TRBJ2-3	TRBD2	TGTGCCAGCAGCCCCTTAAGCGGGGGCAAAGATACGCAGTATTTT	CASSPLSGGKDTQYF
NA	TRBV6-5	TRBJ1-2	TRBD1	TGTGCCAGCAGCCAACCCGGACAGGCTTATGGCTACACCTTC	CASSQPGQAYGYTF
few	TRBV19	TRBJ2-7	TRBD1	TGTGCCAGTAGTATACCACCGACAGGGTCATCCTCCTACGAGCAGTACTTC	CASSIPPTGSSSYEQYF
few	TRBV6-5	TRBJ1-2	NA	TGTGCCAGCAGTTACCAGGGAAACTATGGCTACACCTTC	CASSYQGNYGYTF
NA	TRBV7-2	TRBJ2-7	TRBD2	TGTGCCAGCAGCTCCTATAGCGGGGGCTCCTACGAGCAGTACTTC	CASSSYSGGSYEQYF
NA	TRBV9	TRBJ1-2	NA	TGTGCCAGCAGCTCCGCCACTCGGGGTGCGTCGGGGGGCTACACCTTC	CASSSATRGASGGYTF
few	TRBV4-3	TRBJ1-4	NA	TGCGCCAGCAGCCAAGACGGACTCGCGGGGGAAAAACTGTTTTTT	CASSQDGLAGEKLFF
NA	TRBV19	TRBJ1-3	NA	TGTGCCAGTAGCCTTGACAGAGACCCTGGAAACACCATATATTTT	CASSLDRDPGNTIYF